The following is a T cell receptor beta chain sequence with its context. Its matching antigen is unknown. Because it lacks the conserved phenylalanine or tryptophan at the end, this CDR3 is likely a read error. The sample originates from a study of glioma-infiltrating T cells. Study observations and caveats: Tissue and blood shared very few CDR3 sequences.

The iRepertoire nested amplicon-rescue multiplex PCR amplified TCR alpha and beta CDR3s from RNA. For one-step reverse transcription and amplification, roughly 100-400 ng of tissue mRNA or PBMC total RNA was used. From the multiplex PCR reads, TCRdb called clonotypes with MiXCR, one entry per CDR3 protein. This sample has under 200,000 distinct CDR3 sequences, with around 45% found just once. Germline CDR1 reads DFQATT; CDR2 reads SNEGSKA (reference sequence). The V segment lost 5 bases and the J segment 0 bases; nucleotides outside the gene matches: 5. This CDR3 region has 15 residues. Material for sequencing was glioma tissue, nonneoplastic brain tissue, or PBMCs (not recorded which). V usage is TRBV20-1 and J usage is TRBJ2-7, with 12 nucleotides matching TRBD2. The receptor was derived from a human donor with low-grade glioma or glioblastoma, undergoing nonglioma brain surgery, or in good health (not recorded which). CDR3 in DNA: TGCAGTGCTGGAGGGACTAGCGGGTTCTCCTACGAGCAGTACTTA. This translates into CSAGGTSGFSYEQYL.